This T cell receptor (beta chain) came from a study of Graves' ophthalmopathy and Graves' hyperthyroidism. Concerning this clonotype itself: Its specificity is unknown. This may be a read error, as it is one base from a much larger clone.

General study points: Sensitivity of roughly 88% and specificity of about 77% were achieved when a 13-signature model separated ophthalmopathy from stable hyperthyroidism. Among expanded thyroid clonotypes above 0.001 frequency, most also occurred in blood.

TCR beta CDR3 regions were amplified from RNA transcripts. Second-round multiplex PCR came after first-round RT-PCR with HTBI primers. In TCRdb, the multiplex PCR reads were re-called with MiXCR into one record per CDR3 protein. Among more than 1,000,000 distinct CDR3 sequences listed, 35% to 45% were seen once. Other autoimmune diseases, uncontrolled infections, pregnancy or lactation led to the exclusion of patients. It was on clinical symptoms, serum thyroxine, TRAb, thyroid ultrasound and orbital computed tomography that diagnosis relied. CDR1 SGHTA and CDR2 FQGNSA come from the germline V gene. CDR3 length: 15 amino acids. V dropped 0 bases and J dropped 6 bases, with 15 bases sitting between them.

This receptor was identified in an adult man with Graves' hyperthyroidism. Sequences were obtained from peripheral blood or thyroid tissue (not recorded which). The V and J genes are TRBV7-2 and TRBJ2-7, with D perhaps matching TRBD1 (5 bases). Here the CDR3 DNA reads TGTGCCAGCAGCTTAGCCCAGGGAATCCACTGCGAGCAGTACTTC. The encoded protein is CASSLAQGIHCEQYF.